The clone carrying this TCR beta chain was detected only a few times. RNA transcripts provided the template for amplifying TCR beta CDR3 regions. The first round was an RT-PCR with HTBI primers, and the second round was a multiplex PCR. Via MiXCR, TCRdb re-called the multiplex PCR reads, giving one row per CDR3 protein. The data contain over a million distinct CDR3 sequences, 35% to 40% of them seen just once; the ten biggest clones take up approximately 10%. The CDR3 is 16 amino acids. Trimming took off 0 bases at V and 5 bases at J, with 14 bases between the two ends. Germline assignment: CDR1 KGHDR and CDR2 SFDVKD. The sample is drawn from a study of Graves' ophthalmopathy and Graves' hyperthyroidism.

The sequence was obtained from an adult man with Graves' hyperthyroidism. V gene TRBV24-1 combines with J gene TRBJ2-3; TRBD2 might be the D (7 bases). The sample was peripheral blood or thyroid tissue (not recorded which). The DNA for the CDR3 is TGTGCCACCAGTGATTTGAGGGGGGGCGGGGTAGATACGCAGTATTTT. It is translated as CATSDLRGGGVDTQYF.